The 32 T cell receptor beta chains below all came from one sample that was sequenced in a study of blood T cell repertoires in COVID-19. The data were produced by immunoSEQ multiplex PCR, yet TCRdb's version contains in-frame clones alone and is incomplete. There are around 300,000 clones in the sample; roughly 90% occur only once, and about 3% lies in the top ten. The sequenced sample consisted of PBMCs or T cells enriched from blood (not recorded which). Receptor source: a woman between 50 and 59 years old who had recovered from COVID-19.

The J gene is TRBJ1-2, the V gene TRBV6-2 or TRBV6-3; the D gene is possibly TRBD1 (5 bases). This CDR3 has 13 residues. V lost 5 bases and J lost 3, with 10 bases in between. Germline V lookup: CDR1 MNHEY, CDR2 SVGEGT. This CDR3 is CASSLIQDYGYTF. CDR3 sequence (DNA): TGTGCCAGCAGTCTTATACAGGACTATGGCTACACCTTC.

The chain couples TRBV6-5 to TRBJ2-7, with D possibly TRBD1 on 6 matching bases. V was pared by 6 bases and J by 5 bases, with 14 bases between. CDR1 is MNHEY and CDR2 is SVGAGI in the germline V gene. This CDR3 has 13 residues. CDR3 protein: CASRTGFHDEQYF. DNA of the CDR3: TGTGCCAGCAGAACAGGGTTTCACGACGAGCAGTACTTC.

In DNA, the CDR3 is TGTGCCAGCAGTTTAATTTACAGGGACTATAGCAATCAGCCCCAGCATTTT. Protein product: CASSLIYRDYSNQPQHF. The chain combines TRBV28 with TRBJ1-5, with D perhaps matching TRBD1 (6 bases). Germline-derived CDR1 and CDR2 are MDHEN and SYDVKM. The CDR3 has 17 residues. V lost 2 bases to trimming and J lost 0 bases, with 14 bases between them.

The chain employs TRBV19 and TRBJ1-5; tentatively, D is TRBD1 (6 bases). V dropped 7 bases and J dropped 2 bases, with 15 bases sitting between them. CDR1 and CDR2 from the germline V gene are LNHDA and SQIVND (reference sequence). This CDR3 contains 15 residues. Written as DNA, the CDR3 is TGTGCCAGTATAGCCAGGGGCGAAGGCAATCAGCCCCAGCATTTT. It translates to CASIARGEGNQPQHF.

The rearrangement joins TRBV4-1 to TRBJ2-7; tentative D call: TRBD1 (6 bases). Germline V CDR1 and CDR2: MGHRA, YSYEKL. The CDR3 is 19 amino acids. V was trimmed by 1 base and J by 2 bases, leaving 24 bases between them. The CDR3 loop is CASSQVRYLGTKSTYEQYF. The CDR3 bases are TGCGCCAGCAGCCAAGTCCGTTATCTCGGGACAAAGAGTACCTACGAGCAGTACTTC.

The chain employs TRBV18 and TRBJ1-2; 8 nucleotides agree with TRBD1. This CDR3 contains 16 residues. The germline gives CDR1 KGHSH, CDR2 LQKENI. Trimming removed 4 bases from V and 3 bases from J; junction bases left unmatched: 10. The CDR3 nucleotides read TGTGCCAGCTCACGCTATCAACAGGGGGAGGACTATGGCTACACCTTC. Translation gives CASSRYQQGEDYGYTF.

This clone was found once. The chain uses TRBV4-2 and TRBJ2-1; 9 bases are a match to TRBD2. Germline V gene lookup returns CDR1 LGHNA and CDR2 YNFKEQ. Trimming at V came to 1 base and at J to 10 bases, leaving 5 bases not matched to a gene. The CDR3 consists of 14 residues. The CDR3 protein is CASSQGLAGNEQFF. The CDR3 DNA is TGTGCCAGCAGCCAAGGGCTAGCGGGAAACGAGCAGTTCTTC.

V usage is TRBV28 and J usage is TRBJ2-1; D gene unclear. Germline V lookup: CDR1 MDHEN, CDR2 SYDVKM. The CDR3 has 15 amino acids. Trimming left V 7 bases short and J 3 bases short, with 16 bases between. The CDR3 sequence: CASTPAAARYNEQFF. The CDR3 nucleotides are TGTGCCAGCACCCCGGCCGCGGCCCGCTACAATGAGCAGTTCTTC.

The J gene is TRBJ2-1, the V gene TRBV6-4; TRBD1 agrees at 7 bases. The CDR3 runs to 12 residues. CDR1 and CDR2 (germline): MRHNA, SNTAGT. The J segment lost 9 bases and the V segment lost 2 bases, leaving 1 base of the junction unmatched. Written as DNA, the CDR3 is TGTGCCAGCAGTGACAACAGGGGTGAGCAGTTCTTC. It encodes CASSDNRGEQFF.

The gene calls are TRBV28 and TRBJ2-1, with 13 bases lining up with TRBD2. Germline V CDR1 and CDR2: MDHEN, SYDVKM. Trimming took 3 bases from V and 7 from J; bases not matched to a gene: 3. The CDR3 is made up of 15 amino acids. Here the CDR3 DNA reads TGTGCCAGCAGTTTCTGGACTAGCGGGAGTAATGAGCAGTTCTTC. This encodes CASSFWTSGSNEQFF.

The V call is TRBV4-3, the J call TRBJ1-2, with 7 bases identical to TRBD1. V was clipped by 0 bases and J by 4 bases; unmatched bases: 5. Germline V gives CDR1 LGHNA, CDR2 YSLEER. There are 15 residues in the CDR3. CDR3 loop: CASSQDRGYIYGYTF. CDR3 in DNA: TGCGCCAGCAGCCAAGACAGGGGGTATATCTATGGCTACACCTTC.

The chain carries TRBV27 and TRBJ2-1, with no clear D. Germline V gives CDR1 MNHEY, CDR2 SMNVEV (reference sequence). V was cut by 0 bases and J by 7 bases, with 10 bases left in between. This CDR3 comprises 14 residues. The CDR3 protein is CASSLSRWANEQFF. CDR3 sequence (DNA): TGTGCCAGCAGTTTATCGAGATGGGCGAATGAGCAGTTCTTC.

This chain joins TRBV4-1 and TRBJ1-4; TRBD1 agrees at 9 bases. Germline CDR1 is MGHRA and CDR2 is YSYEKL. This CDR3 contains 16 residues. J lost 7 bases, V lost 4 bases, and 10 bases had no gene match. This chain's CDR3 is CASSPQETGGREKLFF. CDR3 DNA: TGCGCCAGCAGCCCCCAAGAGACAGGGGGTCGTGAAAAACTGTTTTTT.

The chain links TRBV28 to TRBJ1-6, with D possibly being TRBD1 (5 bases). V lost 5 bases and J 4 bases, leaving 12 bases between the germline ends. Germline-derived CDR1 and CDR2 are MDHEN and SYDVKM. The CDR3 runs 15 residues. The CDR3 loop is CASSVDSPYNSPLHF. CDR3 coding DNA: TGTGCCAGCAGTGTAGACAGTCCGTATAATTCACCCCTCCACTTT.

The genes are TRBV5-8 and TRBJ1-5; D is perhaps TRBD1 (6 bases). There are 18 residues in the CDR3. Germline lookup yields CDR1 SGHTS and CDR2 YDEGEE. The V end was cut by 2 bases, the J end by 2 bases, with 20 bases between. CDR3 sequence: CASSFFVGHGVGNQPQHF. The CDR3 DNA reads TGTGCCAGCAGCTTCTTTGTGGGACACGGAGTAGGCAATCAGCCCCAGCATTTT.

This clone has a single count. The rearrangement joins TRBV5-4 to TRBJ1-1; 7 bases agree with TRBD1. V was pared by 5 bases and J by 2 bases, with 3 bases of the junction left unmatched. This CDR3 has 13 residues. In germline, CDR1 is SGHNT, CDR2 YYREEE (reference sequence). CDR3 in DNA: TGTGCCAGCAGTTGGGACAGCAACACTGAAGCTTTCTTT. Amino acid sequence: CASSWDSNTEAFF. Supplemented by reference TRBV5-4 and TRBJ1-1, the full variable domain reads ETGVTQSPTHLIKTRGQQVTLRCSSQSGHNTVSWYQQALGQGPQFIFQYYREEENGRGNFPPRFSGLQFPNYSSELNVNALELDDSALYLCASSWDSNTEAFFGQGTRLTVV.

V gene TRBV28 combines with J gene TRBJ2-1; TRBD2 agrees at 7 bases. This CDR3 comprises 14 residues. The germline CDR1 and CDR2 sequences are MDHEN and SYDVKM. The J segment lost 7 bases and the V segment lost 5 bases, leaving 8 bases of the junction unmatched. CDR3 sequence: CASSRRELGNEQFF. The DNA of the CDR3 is TGTGCCAGCAGTAGGCGGGAGTTGGGGAATGAGCAGTTCTTC.

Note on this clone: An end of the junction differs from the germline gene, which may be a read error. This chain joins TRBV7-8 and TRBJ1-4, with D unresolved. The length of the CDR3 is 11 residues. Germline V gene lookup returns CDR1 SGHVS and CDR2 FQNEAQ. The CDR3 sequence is CASSRGGLPVF. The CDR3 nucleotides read TGTGCCAGCAGCCGAGGAGGGCTACCGGTTTTT.

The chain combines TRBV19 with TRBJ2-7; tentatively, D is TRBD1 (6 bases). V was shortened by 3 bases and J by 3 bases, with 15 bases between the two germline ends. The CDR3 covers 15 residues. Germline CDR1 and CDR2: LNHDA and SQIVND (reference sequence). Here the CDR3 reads CASSISRTENYEQYF. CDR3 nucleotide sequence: TGTGCCAGTAGTATTAGTCGGACAGAGAACTACGAGCAGTACTTC.

The CDR3 nucleotides read TGTGCCAGCAGCCAGACAGGGGTTGGCGAGCAGTACTTC. Translation: CASSQTGVGEQYF. The gene calls are TRBV7-9 and TRBJ2-7; 8 nucleotides match TRBD1. After removal of 5 bases from V and 6 bases from J, the junction contained 6 bases not matched to a gene. Germline lookup yields CDR1 SEHNR and CDR2 FQNEAQ (reference sequence). The CDR3 runs 13 residues.

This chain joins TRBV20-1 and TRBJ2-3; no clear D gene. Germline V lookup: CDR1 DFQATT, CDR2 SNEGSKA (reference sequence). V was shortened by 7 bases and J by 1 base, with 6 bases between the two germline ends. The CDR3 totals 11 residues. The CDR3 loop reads CSGEGTDTQYF. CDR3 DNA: TGCAGTGGAGAGGGCACAGATACGCAGTATTTT.

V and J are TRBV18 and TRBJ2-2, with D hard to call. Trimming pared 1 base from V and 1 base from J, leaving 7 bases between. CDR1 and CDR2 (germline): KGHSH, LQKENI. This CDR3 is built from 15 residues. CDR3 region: CASSPRRQNTGELFF. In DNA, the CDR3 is TGTGCCAGCTCACCACGGCGACAGAACACCGGGGAGCTGTTTTTT.

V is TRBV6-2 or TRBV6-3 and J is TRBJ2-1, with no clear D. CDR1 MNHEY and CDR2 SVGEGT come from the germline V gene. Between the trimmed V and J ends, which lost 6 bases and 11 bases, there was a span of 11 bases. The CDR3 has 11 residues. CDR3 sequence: CASSDFGQQFF. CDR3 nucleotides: TGTGCCAGCAGCGACTTCGGTCAGCAGTTCTTC.

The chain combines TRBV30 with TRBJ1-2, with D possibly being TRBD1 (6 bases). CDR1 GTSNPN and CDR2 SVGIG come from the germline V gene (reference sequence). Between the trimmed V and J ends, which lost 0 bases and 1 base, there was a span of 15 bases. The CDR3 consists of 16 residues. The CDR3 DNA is TGTGCCTGGAGTGTAGAGAACAGGGAATTTAACTATGGCTACACCTTC. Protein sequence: CAWSVENREFNYGYTF.

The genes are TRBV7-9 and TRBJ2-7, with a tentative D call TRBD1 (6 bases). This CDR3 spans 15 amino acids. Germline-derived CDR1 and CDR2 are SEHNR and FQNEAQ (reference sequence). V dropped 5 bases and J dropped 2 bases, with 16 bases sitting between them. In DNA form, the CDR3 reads TGTGCCAGCAGCCTACAGGGTGGTGTGGCCTACGAGCAGTACTTC. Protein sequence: CASSLQGGVAYEQYF.

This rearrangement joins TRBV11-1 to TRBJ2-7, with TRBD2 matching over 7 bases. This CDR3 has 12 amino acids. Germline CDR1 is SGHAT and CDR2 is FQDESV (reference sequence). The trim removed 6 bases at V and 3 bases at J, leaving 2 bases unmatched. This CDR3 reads CASRRGSYEQYF. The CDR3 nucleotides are TGTGCCAGCAGGCGCGGGAGCTACGAGCAGTACTTC.

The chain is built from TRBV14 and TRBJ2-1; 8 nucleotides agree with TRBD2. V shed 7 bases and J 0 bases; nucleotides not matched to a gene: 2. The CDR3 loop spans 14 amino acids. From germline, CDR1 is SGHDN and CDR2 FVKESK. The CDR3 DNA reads TGTGCCAGCACCGGGGGGGGCTCCTACAATGAGCAGTTCTTC. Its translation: CASTGGGSYNEQFF.

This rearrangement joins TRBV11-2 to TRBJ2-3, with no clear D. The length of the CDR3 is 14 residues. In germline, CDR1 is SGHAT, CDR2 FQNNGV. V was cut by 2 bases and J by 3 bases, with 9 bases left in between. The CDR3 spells CASSLSVGTDTQYF. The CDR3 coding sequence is TGTGCCAGCAGCTTATCCGTCGGGACAGATACGCAGTATTTT. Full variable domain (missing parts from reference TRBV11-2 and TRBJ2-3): EAGVAQSPRYKIIEKRQSVAFWCNPISGHATLYWYQQILGQGPKLLIQFQNNGVVDDSQLPKDRFSAERLKGVDSTLKIQPAKLEDSAVYLCASSLSVGTDTQYFGPGTRLTVL.

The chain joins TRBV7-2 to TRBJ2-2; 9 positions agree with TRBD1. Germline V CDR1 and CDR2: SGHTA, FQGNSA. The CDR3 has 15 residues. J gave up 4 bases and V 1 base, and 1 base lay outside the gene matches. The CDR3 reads CASSLGQGVTGELFF. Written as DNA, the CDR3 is TGTGCCAGCAGCTTAGGACAGGGGGTCACCGGGGAGCTGTTTTTT.

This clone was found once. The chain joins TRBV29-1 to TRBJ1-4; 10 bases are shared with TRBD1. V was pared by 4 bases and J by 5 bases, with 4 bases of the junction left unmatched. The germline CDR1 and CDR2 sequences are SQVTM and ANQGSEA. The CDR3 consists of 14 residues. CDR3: CSVVDRGLNEKLFF. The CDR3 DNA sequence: TGCAGCGTTGTGGACAGGGGGTTGAATGAAAAACTGTTTTTT.

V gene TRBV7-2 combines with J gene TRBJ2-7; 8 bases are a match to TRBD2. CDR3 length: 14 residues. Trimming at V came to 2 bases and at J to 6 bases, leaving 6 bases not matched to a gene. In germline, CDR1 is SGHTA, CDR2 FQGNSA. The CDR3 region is CASSLSGGTSEQYF. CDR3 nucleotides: TGTGCCAGCAGCTTATCGGGAGGGACTAGCGAGCAGTACTTC.

This CDR3 reads CASSYRERSPLHF. The CDR3 DNA follows: TGTGCCAGCAGTTACAGGGAAAGGTCACCCCTCCACTTT. The chain joins TRBV12-3 or TRBV12-4 to TRBJ1-6, with TRBD1 as a possible D gene (6 bases). V was clipped by 4 bases and J by 10 bases, with 11 bases between them. The CDR3 runs to 13 residues.